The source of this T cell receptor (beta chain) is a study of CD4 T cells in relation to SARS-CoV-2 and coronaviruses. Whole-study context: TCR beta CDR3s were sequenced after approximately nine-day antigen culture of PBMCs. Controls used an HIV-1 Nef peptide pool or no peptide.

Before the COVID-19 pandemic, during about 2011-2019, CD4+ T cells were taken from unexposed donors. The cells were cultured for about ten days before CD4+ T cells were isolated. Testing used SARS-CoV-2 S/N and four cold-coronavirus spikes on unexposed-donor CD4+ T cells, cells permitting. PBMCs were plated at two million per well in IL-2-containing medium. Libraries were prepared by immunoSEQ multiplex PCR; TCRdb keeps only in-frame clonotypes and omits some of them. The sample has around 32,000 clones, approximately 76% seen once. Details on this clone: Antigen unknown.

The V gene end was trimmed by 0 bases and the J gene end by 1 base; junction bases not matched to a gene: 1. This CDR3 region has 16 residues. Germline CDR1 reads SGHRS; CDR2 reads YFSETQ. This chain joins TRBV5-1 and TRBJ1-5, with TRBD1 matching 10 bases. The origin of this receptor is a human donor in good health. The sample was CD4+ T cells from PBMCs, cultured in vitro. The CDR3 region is CASSLGTGGSNQPQHF. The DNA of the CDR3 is TGCGCCAGCAGCTTGGGGACAGGGGGAAGCAATCAGCCCCAGCATTTT.